This T cell receptor beta chain came from a study of STAT5B mutations in CD4+ large granular lymphocyte leukemia. Method: immunoSEQ multiplex PCR; TCRdb's copy keeps in-frame clones and lacks some. In the table there are about 30,000 clones, about 77% of which are singletons. Between the trimmed V and J ends, which lost 2 bases and 1 base, there was a span of 18 bases. The CDR3 spans 17 residues. Looked up from germline, CDR1 is KGHSH and CDR2 is LQKENI. Points on this clone: Antigen specificity is unknown.

Study outcomes and limitations: TRBV06-family usage was enriched in top patient clones (8/27) versus controls (2/35).

Sequenced sample: CD4+ T cells from blood buffy coats. The TCR comes from a human donor in good health. J is TRBJ2-7 and V is TRBV18; a weak D match, TRBD1 (8 bases). In DNA, the CDR3 is TGTGCCAGCTCACCAAAGACAGGGGAGGGTCAGTCCTACGAGCAGTACTTC. The encoded protein is CASSPKTGEGQSYEQYF.